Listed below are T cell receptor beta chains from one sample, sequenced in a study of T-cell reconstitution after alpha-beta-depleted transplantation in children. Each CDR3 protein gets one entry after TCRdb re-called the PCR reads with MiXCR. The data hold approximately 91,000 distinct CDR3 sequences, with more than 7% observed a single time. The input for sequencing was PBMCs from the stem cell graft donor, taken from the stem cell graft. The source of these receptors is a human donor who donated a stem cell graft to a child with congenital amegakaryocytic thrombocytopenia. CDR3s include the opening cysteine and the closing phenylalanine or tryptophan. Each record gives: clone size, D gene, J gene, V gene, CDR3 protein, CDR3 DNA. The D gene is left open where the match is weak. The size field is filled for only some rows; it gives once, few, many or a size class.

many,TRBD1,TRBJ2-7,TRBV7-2,CASSRDRGDTYEQYF,TGTGCCAGCAGCCGAGACAGGGGAGATACCTACGAGCAGTACTTC
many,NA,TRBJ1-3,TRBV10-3,CAISEERSGNTIYF,TGTGCCATCAGTGAGGAGCGGTCTGGAAACACCATATATTTT
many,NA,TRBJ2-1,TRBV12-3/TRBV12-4,CASSRIGVSNEQFF,TGTGCCAGCAGTCGTATTGGGGTTAGCAATGAGCAGTTCTTC
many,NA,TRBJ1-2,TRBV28,CASTAEDRNYGYTF,TGTGCCAGCACCGCCGAAGACCGTAACTATGGCTACACCTTC
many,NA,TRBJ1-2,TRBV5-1,CASSESSRGNYGYTF,TGCGCCAGCAGCGAATCGAGCAGGGGCAACTATGGCTACACCTTC
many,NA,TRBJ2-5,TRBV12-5,CAKKVLETQYF,TGTGCTAAAAAAGTTCTGGAGACCCAGTACTTC
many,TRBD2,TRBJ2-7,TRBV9,CASSAGTSISHEQYF,TGTGCCAGCAGCGCCGGGACTAGCATTTCCCACGAGCAGTACTTC
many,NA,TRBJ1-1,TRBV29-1,CSVDGDGDTEAFF,TGCAGCGTTGATGGGGACGGGGACACTGAAGCTTTCTTT
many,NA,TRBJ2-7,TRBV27,CASSLSAGVIYEQYF,TGTGCCAGCAGTTTATCGGCAGGGGTCATCTACGAGCAGTACTTC
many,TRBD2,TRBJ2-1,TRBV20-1,CSASPGLAGVEQFF,TGCAGTGCTAGCCCGGGACTAGCGGGAGTTGAGCAGTTCTTC
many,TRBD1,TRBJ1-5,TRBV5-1,CASSLGQGLVEPQHF,TGCGCCAGCAGCTTGGGACAGGGCCTAGTGGAGCCCCAGCATTTT
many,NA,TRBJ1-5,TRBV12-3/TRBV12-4,CASSLSDLNQPQHF,TGTGCCAGCAGTTTGTCTGACCTCAATCAGCCCCAGCATTTT
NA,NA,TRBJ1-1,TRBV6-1,CASSTYKNTEAFF,TGTGCCAGCAGTACCTACAAGAACACTGAAGCTTTCTTT
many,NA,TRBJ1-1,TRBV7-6,CASSLGGGNTEAFF,TGTGCCAGCAGCTTAGGGGGAGGTAACACTGAAGCTTTCTTT
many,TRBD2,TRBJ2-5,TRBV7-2,CASSRLAGAGETQYF,TGTGCCAGCAGCCGACTAGCGGGAGCGGGGGAGACCCAGTACTTC
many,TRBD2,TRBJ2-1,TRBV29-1,CSVYASGRGNNEQFF,TGCAGCGTGTATGCTAGCGGGAGGGGAAACAATGAGCAGTTCTTC
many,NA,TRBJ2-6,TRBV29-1,CSVAWNSGANVLTF,TGCAGCGTTGCCTGGAACTCTGGGGCCAACGTCCTGACTTTC
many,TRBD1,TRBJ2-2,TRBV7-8,CASLRDRTNTGELFF,TGTGCCAGTCTTCGGGACAGAACGAACACCGGGGAGCTGTTTTTT
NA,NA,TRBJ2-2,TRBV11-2,CASSLDRQGLGELFF,TGTGCCAGCAGCTTAGATCGGCAGGGGCTCGGGGAGCTGTTTTTT
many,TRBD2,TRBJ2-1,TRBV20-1,CSAHPAGGVNNEQFF,TGCAGTGCTCACCCAGCGGGGGGGGTAAACAATGAGCAGTTCTTC
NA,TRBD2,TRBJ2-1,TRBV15,CATSSEPSTSVPFF,TGTGCCACCAGCAGTGAACCTTCGACTAGCGTTCCGTTCTTC
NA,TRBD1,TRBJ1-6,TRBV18,CASSPTTGQNNSPLHF,TGTGCCAGCTCACCCACTACGGGACAGAATAATTCACCCCTCCACTTT
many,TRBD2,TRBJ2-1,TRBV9,CASSVGLAGDFDNEQFF,TGTGCCAGCAGCGTTGGACTAGCGGGAGACTTCGACAATGAGCAGTTCTTC